The 29 T cell receptor beta chains reported below all come from one sample, sequenced in a study of T-cell reconstitution after alpha-beta-depleted transplantation in children (dated by TCRdb to 2016 to 2018). The sample's treatment or condition, from its label and the paper: allogeneic hematopoietic cell transplantation with graft depleted of TCRalphabeta T cells and CD19 B cells. Library preparation was by PCR. Sequencing was performed on an Illumina HiSeq 2500. To normalize quantification of the TCRbeta repertoire, the TCR libraries were built with molecular barcoding that relied on unique molecular identifiers. TCRdb took the public reads, trimmed them with fastp at Q25, ran MiXCR for clone calling and kept in-frame beta chains. Merged by CDR3 protein, the rows form single entries marked with the most common genes and DNA. The table for this sample lists 140,000 to 150,000 distinct CDR3 sequences; roughly 8.8% of them were counted only once. Approximately 18% of the sample goes to the ten largest clones.

The sequenced sample was PBMCs, mostly from graft donor cells, obtained 180 days after TCRalphabeta/CD19-depleted stem cell transplant. These receptors were collected from a female patient under 10 years old who had a stem cell transplant for congenital amegakaryocytic thrombocytopenia, so the T cells may come from the graft donor.

The chain links TRBV7-8 to TRBJ2-4, with 13 bases fitting TRBD2. V lost 0 bases to trimming and J lost 4 bases; unmatched junction nucleotides: 9. Germline V CDR1 and CDR2: SGHVS, FQNEAQ. The CDR3 length is 19 residues. The CDR3 is CASSLAGWTSGGPKNIQYF. Here the CDR3 DNA reads TGTGCCAGCAGCTTAGCTGGTTGGACTAGCGGGGGCCCTAAAAACATTCAGTACTTC.

There are a few counts of this clonotype. This rearrangement joins TRBV5-1 to TRBJ2-5; D not certain. The CDR3 is made up of 12 amino acids. Looked up from germline, CDR1 is SGHRS and CDR2 is YFSETQ. V gave up 4 bases and J gave up 5 bases, with 9 bases separating them. The CDR3 is CASSLPHETQYF. CDR3 sequence (DNA): TGCGCCAGCAGCCTACCTCATGAGACCCAGTACTTC.

This clonotype was seen ten or more times. The V call is TRBV12-3 or TRBV12-4, the J call TRBJ2-1; D remains ambiguous. The CDR3 covers 14 residues. V was clipped by 3 bases and J by 9 bases, with 15 bases between them. Here the CDR3 DNA reads TGTGCCAGCAGTTTTTGGGATGGGTTGAGTGAGCAGTTCTTC. Its protein product is CASSFWDGLSEQFF.

This clonotype was seen at least ten times. This chain joins TRBV5-1 and TRBJ1-6; no reliable D call. The germline gives CDR1 SGHRS, CDR2 YFSETQ. V lost 0 bases, J lost 6 bases, and 13 bases lay in between. The CDR3 covers 16 residues. CDR3 bases: TGCGCCAGCAGCTTGGGGGGAACGGACCCTAATTCACCCCTCCACTTT. As protein: CASSLGGTDPNSPLHF.

The table lists this clonotype with many counts. The J gene is TRBJ2-7, the V gene TRBV5-5; TRBD2 is a possible D gene (6 bases). V was shortened by 0 bases and J by 7 bases, with 11 bases between the two germline ends. Germline V gene data show CDR1 as SGHKS and CDR2 as YYEKEE (reference sequence). This CDR3 region has 13 residues. In DNA, the CDR3 is TGTGCCAGCAGCTTGGGGGGGGTTCAGGAGCAGTACTTC. Its translation: CASSLGGVQEQYF.

This clonotype was seen a single time. No conserved phenylalanine or tryptophan ends this CDR3, so it is likely a read error. The DNA is left out, because the CDR3 cannot be placed on it with certainty; the CDR3 is given as TCRdb lists it. The rearrangement links TRBV4-2 to TRBJ2-7; TRBD1 is the table's D call, not checked against the DNA. The CDR3 adds up to 14 amino acids, both ends counted. Germline CDR1 LGHNA, CDR2 YNFKEQ. CDR3 sequence reads: CAMGPGTACCEQLC.

In this sample, this clonotype turned up a few times. The genes are TRBV7-9 and TRBJ2-2; D gene unclear. The CDR3 runs to 15 residues. V was trimmed by 5 bases and J by 1 base, leaving 11 bases between them. CDR1 and CDR2 from the germline V gene are SEHNR and FQNEAQ (reference sequence). The CDR3 here is CASSPKTKNTGELFF. CDR3 nucleotides: TGTGCCAGCAGCCCAAAGACAAAGAACACCGGGGAGCTGTTTTTT.

The rearrangement joins TRBV27 to TRBJ2-1; 7 positions agree with TRBD1. The junction had 9 bases not matched to a gene; V was cut back by 5 bases and J by 11 bases. CDR1 is MNHEY and CDR2 is SMNVEV in the germline V gene (reference sequence). CDR3 length: 13 amino acids. CDR3 region: CASSGTGQVKQFF. As DNA, the CDR3 is TGTGCCAGCAGTGGAACCGGACAGGTGAAGCAGTTCTTC.

V is TRBV7-2 and J is TRBJ2-7; 10 bases line up with TRBD2. J was trimmed by 9 bases and V by 5 bases; bases with no gene match: 19. The CDR3 runs 17 residues. The germline V gene has CDR1 SGHTA and CDR2 FQGNSA. CDR3 sequence: CASSPWGPSGGPPGQYF. The CDR3 nucleotides are TGTGCCAGCAGCCCGTGGGGCCCTAGCGGGGGCCCCCCTGGGCAGTACTTC.

Many counts were recorded for this clonotype. The DNA for the CDR3 is TGTGCCAGCAGTTTAGAAGGGACAGGGGGCTACGAGCAGTACTTC. Translated: CASSLEGTGGYEQYF. The gene calls are TRBV12-3 or TRBV12-4 and TRBJ2-7; 11 nucleotides line up with TRBD1. The CDR3 loop spans 15 amino acids. Losses at the gene ends were 1 base for V and 3 bases for J; bases not matched to a gene: 2.

CDR3 amino acids: CATSRDFTYWQGRGTEAFF. The CDR3 coding sequence is TGTGCCACCAGCAGAGATTTTACCTACTGGCAGGGAAGAGGCACTGAAGCTTTCTTT. The chain links TRBV15 to TRBJ1-1, with D perhaps TRBD1 (5 bases). Germline CDR1 LNHNV, CDR2 YYDKDF (reference sequence). Between the trimmed V and J ends, which lost 0 bases and 4 bases, there was a span of 24 bases. The CDR3 consists of 19 residues. Full variable domain (rest looked up from reference TRBV15 and TRBJ1-1): DAMVIQNPRYQVTQFGKPVTLSCSQTLNHNVMYWYQQKSSQAPKLLFHYYDKDFNNEADTPDNFQSRRPNTSFCFLDIRSPGLGDTAMYLCATSRDFTYWQGRGTEAFFGQGTRLTVV.

This clonotype came up many times. The chain links TRBV2 to TRBJ2-3; 7 nucleotides match TRBD1. Germline-derived CDR1 and CDR2 are SNHLY and FYNNEI. Unmatched junction bases numbered 11, after V lost 6 bases and J lost 2 bases. There are 16 residues in the CDR3. The CDR3 nucleotides read TGTGCCAGCAGCGACCCAGGGGGTCCTTTCACAGATACGCAGTATTTT. The encoded protein is CASSDPGGPFTDTQYF.

There are many counts of this clonotype. J is TRBJ2-1 and V is TRBV7-2, with D perhaps matching TRBD2 (5 bases). This CDR3 has 17 amino acids. Trimming removed 5 bases from V and 3 bases from J, with 20 bases in between. Germline V CDR1 and CDR2: SGHTA, FQGNSA. The CDR3 sequence is CASSLTPGVSSYNEQFF. CDR3 DNA: TGTGCCAGCAGCCTAACCCCCGGGGTTAGTAGCTACAATGAGCAGTTCTTC.

This clonotype appeared a few times. The chain has TRBV18 and TRBJ2-1; D gene unclear. Trimming took 6 bases from V and 3 from J, leaving 12 bases between them. This CDR3 has 14 residues. Germline V gene lookup returns CDR1 KGHSH and CDR2 LQKENI. The CDR3 loop reads CASSLTGLYNEQFF. DNA of the CDR3: TGTGCCAGCTCCCTGACCGGGCTCTACAATGAGCAGTTCTTC.

This clonotype was detected many times. The chain combines TRBV5-1 with TRBJ2-7; D may be TRBD1 (6 bases). Trimming took off 2 bases at V and 4 bases at J, with 13 bases between the two ends. Germline loops: CDR1 SGHRS, CDR2 YFSETQ. CDR3 length: 14 residues. CDR3 in amino acids: CASSFWAGDYEQYF. The CDR3 DNA is TGCGCCAGCAGCTTCTGGGCAGGGGATTACGAGCAGTACTTC.

CDR3 DNA: TGTGCCAGCAGTCTCAATCCCCAGACAGCCTTGAACACTGAAGCTTTCTTT. Translating it yields CASSLNPQTALNTEAFF. The V and J genes are TRBV6-4 and TRBJ1-1; D is possibly TRBD1 (5 bases). Germline CDR1 is MRHNA and CDR2 is SNTAGT. V lost 5 bases to trimming and J lost 0 bases, with 19 bases between them. This CDR3 spans 17 amino acids.

This clonotype was counted only a few times. This chain uses TRBV5-6 with TRBJ2-5; unclear D gene. V dropped 3 bases and J dropped 5 bases, with 17 bases sitting between them. The CDR3 is 15 residues long. Germline V gene lookup returns CDR1 SGHDT and CDR2 YYEEEE. CDR3 protein: CASSSMFYYSETQYF. As DNA, the CDR3 is TGTGCCAGCAGCTCGATGTTTTATTACAGCGAGACCCAGTACTTC.

The chain couples TRBV4-2 to TRBJ2-3; 8 bases are a match to TRBD2. The J segment lost 1 base and the V segment lost 3 bases, leaving 9 bases of the junction unmatched. CDR3 length equals 17 residues. Germline V gene sequence: CDR1 LGHNA, CDR2 YNFKEQ. The CDR3 spells CASSHRGGTRRTDTQYF. The CDR3 region has the DNA TGTGCCAGCAGCCACAGAGGCGGGACTAGGCGCACAGATACGCAGTATTTT.

The rearrangement links TRBV4-1 to TRBJ1-3; no clear D gene. CDR1 and CDR2 from the germline V gene are MGHRA and YSYEKL. Trimming stripped 0 bases from V and 1 base from J, with 16 bases between. CDR3 length equals 18 residues. CDR3 nucleotides: TGCGCCAGCAGCCAAGATGCGCGGGGTCATCGGTCTGGAAACACCATATATTTT. This sequence encodes CASSQDARGHRSGNTIYF.

The chain uses TRBV2 and TRBJ2-7; the D is unclear. The CDR3 runs 13 residues. V dropped 4 bases and J dropped 1 base, with 8 bases sitting between them. Germline V gives CDR1 SNHLY, CDR2 FYNNEI. The CDR3 DNA follows: TGTGCCAGCAGTGTCGGTGATTCCTACGAGCAGTACTTC. Translated: CASSVGDSYEQYF.

This clonotype was observed at least ten times. This rearrangement joins TRBV20-1 to TRBJ1-4; D possibly corresponds to TRBD1 (5 bases). The germline V and J ends were trimmed by 3 bases and 5 bases, with 10 bases remaining between them. The CDR3 length is 13 residues. CDR1 is DFQATT and CDR2 is SNEGSKA in the germline V gene (reference sequence). The CDR3 nucleotides read TGCAGTGCTAGGGGGGGACGGAATGAAAAACTGTTTTTT. It translates to CSARGGRNEKLFF.

This clonotype was seen many times. The V call is TRBV19, the J call TRBJ1-5, with D perhaps matching TRBD1 (5 bases). There are 15 residues in the CDR3. V lost 7 bases to trimming and J lost 0 bases, with 13 bases between them. Germline values: CDR1 LNHDA, CDR2 SQIVND (reference sequence). In DNA form, the CDR3 reads TGTGCCAGTACTGACAGCGGGAATAGCAATCAGCCCCAGCATTTT. It translates to CASTDSGNSNQPQHF.

Worth noting for this clonotype: The junction shows a germline mismatch at one end, possibly a read error. This chain connects TRBV3-1 to TRBJ1-1; 7 nucleotides agree with TRBD1. Germline CDR1 is LGHDT and CDR2 is YNNKEL (reference sequence). There are 15 residues in the CDR3. The CDR3 DNA reads as TGTGCCTGCAGCCAACAGAGTCCAGGGGGGGGTGAAGCTTTCTTT. Protein sequence: CACSQQSPGGGEAFF.

Ten or more counts support this clonotype. The chain couples TRBV15 to TRBJ2-5, with TRBD2 identical over 10 bases. CDR3 length: 17 amino acids. CDR1 is LNHNV and CDR2 is YYDKDF in the germline V gene (reference sequence). V lost 0 bases and J lost 2; bases outside the gene matches: 6. CDR3 in amino acids: CATSRDWTSGWQETQYF. The CDR3 DNA reads TGTGCCACCAGCAGAGATTGGACTAGCGGTTGGCAAGAGACCCAGTACTTC.

Ten or more counts support this clonotype. The gene calls are TRBV29-1 and TRBJ2-3; 12 bases agree with TRBD2. The V gene's germline CDR1 is SQVTM and CDR2 ANQGSEA. The CDR3 loop spans 13 amino acids. V dropped 5 bases and J dropped 3; count of bases not matched to a gene: 0. CDR3 residues: CSVLAGGTDTQYF. The CDR3 DNA is TGCAGCGTTCTAGCGGGAGGGACAGATACGCAGTATTTT.

This clonotype came up many times. The chain combines TRBV28 with TRBJ1-6; the D is unclear. In germline, CDR1 is MDHEN, CDR2 SYDVKM. This CDR3 is built from 14 residues. Trimming left V 1 base short and J 8 bases short, with 9 bases between. CDR3: CASSLSALYSPLHF. Here the CDR3 DNA reads TGTGCCAGCAGTTTATCTGCTCTCTATTCACCCCTCCACTTT.

The table lists this clonotype with a few counts. The chain employs TRBV4-2 and TRBJ2-2; D is possibly TRBD2 (6 bases). The V end was cut by 0 bases, the J end by 6 bases, with 11 bases between. Per the germline V gene, CDR1 is LGHNA and CDR2 is YNFKEQ. The CDR3 runs to 15 residues. In DNA form, the CDR3 reads TGTGCCAGCAGCCAAGATCGGTGGGGGGCCGGGGAGCTGTTTTTT. This translates into CASSQDRWGAGELFF.

This clonotype occurred a few times. The rearrangement joins TRBV28 to TRBJ1-5; the D gene is possibly TRBD1 (5 bases). CDR1 is MDHEN and CDR2 is SYDVKM in the germline V gene. The CDR3 is made up of 15 amino acids. Trimming took 6 bases from V and 0 from J, leaving 12 bases between them. DNA for the CDR3: TGTGCCAGCAGAGACAGACCTTATAGCAATCAGCCCCAGCATTTT. Protein: CASRDRPYSNQPQHF.

About this clonotype itself: Possible read error: a much larger clone is one base away. The V gene is TRBV11-2, the J gene TRBJ2-5; D uncertain. CDR3 length: 13 amino acids. V was clipped by 5 bases and J by 5 bases, with 12 bases between them. CDR1 and CDR2 from the germline V gene are SGHAT and FQNNGV. CDR3 protein: CASSMQGMETQYF. The CDR3 region has the DNA TGTGCCAGCAGCATGCAAGGGATGGAGACCCAGTACTTC.